This is a list of T cell receptor beta chains from one sample in a study of early T cells in non-severe SARS-CoV-2 infection. TCRdb re-called the 5' RACE reads through MiXCR, storing one row per CDR3 protein. The table shows just over 95,000 distinct CDR3 sequences, with approximately 10% occurring only once. The sample here was whole blood, taken at baseline. Source of these receptors: an adult who was a healthcare worker with PCR-confirmed SARS-CoV-2 infection or an uninfected control (not recorded which). Each CDR3 is given with its conserved first and last residue. Each record gives: J gene, D gene, clone size, V gene, CDR3 protein, CDR3 DNA. A D gene is named only where the DNA matches it firmly. Size values are once, few and many counts, or a class for expanded clones, and some rows have none.

>TRBJ1-3|.|many|TRBV14
CASSQLGNWAGNTIYF
TGTGCCAGCAGCCAATTGGGGAACTGGGCTGGAAACACCATATATTTT
>TRBJ2-5|.|.|TRBV7-8
CASRTSGIGETQYF
TGTGCCAGCAGGACTTCGGGTATCGGGGAGACCCAGTACTTC
>TRBJ2-7|TRBD2|few|TRBV11-2
CASSLGPSGSVSYEQYF
TGTGCCAGCAGCTTAGGGCCTAGCGGGAGTGTCTCCTACGAGCAGTACTTC
>TRBJ2-7|TRBD1|.|TRBV10-2
CASGRDRVSYEQYF
TGCGCCAGCGGCCGGGACAGGGTTTCCTACGAGCAGTACTTC
>TRBJ2-3|.|few|TRBV3-1
CASRGAATDTQYF
TGTGCCAGCAGGGGGGCAGCTACAGATACGCAGTATTTT
>TRBJ2-1|TRBD2|few|TRBV6-1
CASSEYGSGRRPYNEQFF
TGTGCCAGCAGTGAATACGGTAGCGGGAGAAGACCATACAATGAGCAGTTCTTC
>TRBJ1-1|.|many|TRBV5-1
CASSLSFVGTEAFF
TGCGCCAGCAGCTTGTCGTTTGTAGGGACTGAAGCTTTCTTT
>TRBJ1-4|TRBD1|.|TRBV29-1
CSVARTGNEKLFF
TGCAGCGTTGCCAGGACAGGGAATGAAAAACTGTTTTTT
>TRBJ1-4|.|few|TRBV6-5
CASSKTGTPEKLFF
TGTGCCAGCAGCAAAACCGGGACGCCAGAAAAACTGTTTTTT
>TRBJ2-1|TRBD2|.|TRBV2
CVSLAGGPGDEQFF
TGTGTCAGCCTAGCGGGAGGGCCTGGGGATGAGCAGTTCTTC
>TRBJ1-2|.|few|TRBV6-2/TRBV6-3
CASSRNSGRSYGYTF
TGTGCCAGCAGCCGTAACAGCGGAAGGAGCTATGGCTACACCTTC
>TRBJ1-5|.|few|TRBV7-2
CASSLEDRQPQHF
TGTGCCAGCAGCTTAGAGGACCGTCAGCCCCAGCATTTT
>TRBJ2-3|TRBD1|.|TRBV19
CASSIGTGTATDTQYF
TGTGCCAGTAGTATAGGGACAGGGACGGCCACAGATACGCAGTATTTT
>TRBJ1-1|.|few|TRBV3-1
CASSLGGTNTEAFF
TGTGCCAGCAGTCTAGGGGGGACGAACACTGAAGCTTTCTTT
>TRBJ2-1|.|.|TRBV27
CASSLVGNEQFF
TGTGCCAGCAGTTTAGTGGGTAATGAGCAGTTCTTC
>TRBJ1-2|.|.|TRBV9
CASSSQGKAYGYTF
TGTGCCAGCAGCAGTCAGGGGAAGGCCTATGGCTACACCTTC
>TRBJ2-1|.|many|TRBV5-1
CASSDPSGNSYNEQFF
TGCGCCAGCAGCGACCCTTCAGGGAACTCCTACAATGAGCAGTTCTTC
>TRBJ2-5|.|many|TRBV9
CASSVGAVEETQYF
TGTGCCAGCAGCGTAGGGGCGGTCGAAGAGACCCAGTACTTC
>TRBJ2-7|TRBD1|.|TRBV20-1
CSVRTGAFYEQYF
TGCAGTGTTAGGACAGGGGCCTTCTACGAGCAGTACTTC
>TRBJ2-7|.|many|TRBV18
CASSQTAAYEQYF
TGTGCCAGCTCACAGACCGCGGCCTACGAGCAGTACTTC
>TRBJ2-1|.|many|TRBV7-2
CASSLSSYNEQFF
TGTGCCAGCAGCTTAAGCTCCTACAATGAGCAGTTCTTC
>TRBJ2-3|.|few|TRBV5-1
CASSYLEGQDTQYF
TGCGCCAGCAGCTACCTAGAGGGCCAAGATACGCAGTATTTT
>TRBJ1-3|TRBD1|few|TRBV6-5
CASRGQGVPFSGNTIYF
TGTGCCAGCAGGGGACAGGGGGTCCCTTTCTCTGGAAACACCATATATTTT
>TRBJ2-3|TRBD1|few|TRBV7-2
CASSSNPGTGADTQYF
TGTGCCAGCAGCTCTAACCCAGGGACAGGGGCAGATACGCAGTATTTT
>TRBJ2-2|.|.|TRBV5-1
CASSVLQSGSGELFF
TGCGCCAGCAGCGTGCTTCAGTCTGGGTCCGGGGAGCTGTTTTTT
>TRBJ1-1|.|many|TRBV29-1
CSVTLHDTEAFF
TGCAGCGTCACCCTCCACGACACTGAAGCTTTCTTT
>TRBJ2-7|TRBD2|few|TRBV29-1
CSVGGSGSYEQYF
TGCAGCGTTGGTGGTAGCGGGTCGTACGAGCAGTACTTC
>TRBJ1-4|.|.|TRBV6-2/TRBV6-3
CASSDSGREKLFF
TGTGCCAGCAGTGATTCTGGACGGGAAAAACTGTTTTTT
>TRBJ1-5|.|many|TRBV7-8
CASSSSSPAGQPQHF
TGTGCCAGCAGCTCTTCTAGTCCAGCGGGTCAGCCCCAGCATTTT
>TRBJ2-3|.|many|TRBV19
CASSLGFLNGGRTAYTDTQYF
TGTGCCAGTAGTCTAGGATTCCTTAACGGCGGGCGGACAGCGTACACAGATACGCAGTATTTT
>TRBJ1-2|TRBD1|few|TRBV12-3/TRBV12-4
CASLSSIAGGTYTF
TGTGCCAGCCTCTCTTCCATAGCAGGGGGAACCTACACCTTC
>TRBJ1-2|.|few|TRBV20-1
CSAIAPSTVTPSGYTF
TGCAGTGCTATCGCCCCTTCGACGGTGACCCCAAGCGGCTACACCTTC